The T cell receptor beta chain under discussion was sequenced for a study of shared clonotypes between healthy human individuals. Study as a whole: Per donor, three plates held CD4 naive cells, three held CD4 memory, two held CD8 naive and one held CD8 memory. Broader study findings: Donors were few, which limited the genetic and exposure-history diversity represented.

A remark on this clone: Its antigen remains unknown.

Sequencing was performed with immunoSEQ multiplex PCR; in TCRdb, only in-frame clones are kept and a portion is missing. In the table there are over a million clones, roughly 96% of which are singletons. Trimming removed 6 bases at V and 6 bases at J, with 13 bases between. The CDR3 is 13 residues long. Looked up from germline, CDR1 is SGHDN and CDR2 is FVKESK. Memory CD4+ cells were the fraction left after CD45RA+ naive selection. Source material: naive CD4+ T cells sorted from blood. The sample's subset: CD45RA+ positively selected. The chain combines TRBV14 with TRBJ2-3, with unresolved D. This sequence was found in a man aged 25 to 40 in good health. The CDR3 protein is CASRRTASDTQYF. CDR3 in DNA: TGTGCCAGCAGACGGACCGCTTCGGATACGCAGTATTTT.